Sequencing of this T cell receptor beta chain was carried out in a study of cytotoxic CD8 clonotypes in ibrutinib-treated CLL. Study summary: For this cohort, patients were about a dozen relapsed/refractory and some 15 treatment-naive, while fewer than 18 were IGHV unmutated. Study-level points and caveats: Clonality was higher at ibrutinib response and returned toward baseline at progression. Public clonotypes, found uncommonly, either contracted or stayed stable on treatment.

This clone was seen just once. The target antigen is unknown. This CDR3 comprises 16 residues. Germline assignment: CDR1 MNHEY and CDR2 SVGAGI. V lost 0 bases and J 5 bases, leaving 14 bases between the germline ends. Clones were read by immunoSEQ multiplex PCR, and TCRdb kept only the in-frame ones, dropping some. Found here are about 43,000 clones, about 70% of them singletons; the top ten hold about 13%. The rearrangement joins TRBV6-5 to TRBJ2-1; D may be TRBD1 (7 bases). This TCR derives from a human donor with chronic lymphocytic leukemia. The specimen comprised PBMCs, sampled after 12 months of ibrutinib treatment. The CDR3 nucleotides are TGTGCCAGCAGTTACTCCCGACAGGGACTTCACAATGAGCAGTTCTTC. This codes for CASSYSRQGLHNEQFF.